These 9 T cell receptor beta chains originate from one sample sequenced in a study of blood T cells in healthy people across ages. The second PCR ran about 6 to 11 cycles with a sample-barcoded 5' primer and J-beta primers. TCRdb independently ran MiXCR on the 5' RACE reads; one entry per CDR3 protein. The table shows over 700,000 distinct CDR3 sequences, with 53% occurring only once. Input material: blood. The receptors derive from an elderly man in good health.

This clonotype was seen a few times. An end of the junction does not agree with germline; a read error may underlie this. Here the CDR3 DNA reads TGTGCCAGCACTCATAGGGGGGCAGGGTCCTCCGAGCAGTACTTC. It codes for CASTHRGAGSSEQYF. The chain has TRBV27 and TRBJ2-5; D may correspond to TRBD1 or TRBD2 (6 bases each). The J call could be wrong; TRBJ2-7 is a better fit for the DNA end. CDR1 MNHEY and CDR2 SMNVEV come from the germline V gene (reference sequence). This CDR3 has 15 residues.

This clonotype appeared a single time. V is TRBV7-6 and J is TRBJ2-1; D gene uncertain. Trimming removed 5 bases at V and 8 bases at J, with 13 bases between. The germline CDR1 and CDR2 sequences are SGHVS and FNYEAQ. The CDR3 extends over 13 amino acids. The chain's CDR3 is CASSLRPTDEQFF. Written as DNA, the CDR3 is TGTGCCAGCAGCCTTCGACCCACCGATGAGCAGTTCTTC.

This clonotype turned up a few times. The chain recombines TRBV18 with TRBJ2-5; D might be TRBD2 (5 bases). CDR1 is KGHSH and CDR2 is LQKENI in the germline V gene. The CDR3 runs 14 residues. V gave up 0 bases and J gave up 2 bases, with 7 bases separating them. The CDR3 sequence: CASSPPGIQETQYF. CDR3 nucleotides: TGTGCCAGCTCACCACCCGGGATACAAGAGACCCAGTACTTC.

The chain has TRBV27 and TRBJ2-2; no firm D call. Per germline, CDR1 MNHEY and CDR2 SMNVEV (reference sequence). The CDR3 contains 13 residues. Trimming took off 10 bases at V and 3 bases at J, with 12 bases between the two ends. CDR3 sequence (DNA): TGTGCCACCATGAGAACGTACACCGGGGAGCTGTTTTTT. Protein: CATMRTYTGELFF.

The CDR3 bases are TGTGCCAGCAGCTCTTCTGACAGGCTAGCCAAAAACATTCAGTACTTC. Protein product: CASSSSDRLAKNIQYF. This chain uses TRBV3-1 with TRBJ2-4, with D possibly being TRBD1 (6 bases). Trimming left V 5 bases short and J 0 bases short, with 14 bases between. The CDR3 covers 16 residues. Germline CDR1 reads LGHDT; CDR2 reads YNNKEL (reference sequence).

Regarding this clonotype: The CDR3 does not end in the conserved phenylalanine or tryptophan, so this is likely a read error. The V call is TRBV5-1, the J call TRBJ2-1; the match to TRBD2 covers 12 bases. Germline values: CDR1 SGHRS, CDR2 YFSETQ. V was clipped by 4 bases and J by 5 bases; unmatched bases: 7. CDR3 length: 16 residues. This CDR3 is CASSKLAGGGNNEQFV. CDR3 DNA: TGCGCCAGCAGCAAACTAGCGGGAGGAGGTAACAATGAGCAGTTCGTC.

V is TRBV7-9 and J is TRBJ2-4, with TRBD2 matching over 15 bases. Losses at the gene ends were 5 bases for V and 0 bases for J; bases not matched to a gene: 11. Germline CDR1 is SEHNR and CDR2 is FQNEAQ (reference sequence). This CDR3 spans 20 amino acids. CDR3 DNA sequence: TGTGCCAGCAGCCCGGGACTAGCGGGAGGCCGACGGGTAGCCAAAAACATTCAGTACTTC. This sequence encodes CASSPGLAGGRRVAKNIQYF. Looking up the rest from reference TRBV7-9 and TRBJ2-4 gives the full variable domain: DTGVSQNPRHKITKRGQNVTFRCDPISEHNRLYWYRQTLGQGPEFLTYFQNEAQLEKSRLLSDRFSAERPKGSFSTLEIQRTEQGDSAMYLCASSPGLAGGRRVAKNIQYFGAGTRLSVL.

V is TRBV5-1 and J is TRBJ2-3; TRBD2 agrees at 12 bases. The J segment lost 4 bases and the V segment lost 0 bases, leaving 9 bases of the junction unmatched. The CDR3 has 18 amino acids. Germline CDR1 and CDR2: SGHRS and YFSETQ. The CDR3 bases are TGCGCCAGCAGCTTGGGGGCTAGCGGGAGGGCCATGGCAGATACGCAGTATTTT. Translation: CASSLGASGRAMADTQYF.

This clonotype was seen repeatedly, ten times or more. The CDR3 protein is CASSWRETQYF. CDR3 nucleotide sequence: TGTGCCAGCAGTTGGCGGGAGACCCAGTACTTC. The chain has TRBV28 and TRBJ2-5; D remains ambiguous. Between the trimmed V and J ends, which lost 4 bases and 5 bases, there was a span of 5 bases. The CDR3 extends over 11 amino acids. Germline V gene data show CDR1 as MDHEN and CDR2 as SYDVKM. Complete variable domain (other parts from reference TRBV28 and TRBJ2-5): DVKVTQSSRYLVKRTGEKVFLECVQDMDHENMFWYRQDPGLGLRLIYFSYDVKMKEKGDIPEGYSVSREKKERFSLILESASTNQTSMYLCASSWRETQYFGPGTRLLVL.